The next 3 T cell receptor beta chains were all read from a single sample in a study of glioma-infiltrating T cells. Amplification of TCR alpha and beta CDR3 regions from RNA used iRepertoire nested multiplex PCR. TCRdb reprocessed the multiplex PCR reads with MiXCR, giving one entry per CDR3 protein. The sample shows 45,000 or so distinct CDR3 sequences, around 24% of them seen only once. The sequenced sample consisted of glioma tissue, nonneoplastic brain tissue, or PBMCs (not recorded which). These receptors came from a human donor with low-grade glioma or glioblastoma, undergoing nonglioma brain surgery, or in good health (not recorded which).

This clonotype has ten or more counts. V usage is TRBV20-1 and J usage is TRBJ2-1; tentatively, D is TRBD2 (5 bases). The germline V gene has CDR1 DFQATT and CDR2 SNEGSKA (reference sequence). V shed 6 bases and J shed 1 base, with 19 bases lying between them. The CDR3 spans 16 residues. CDR3 in DNA: TGCAGTGCCACTAAAAAAAGCGGAATTTCCTACAATGAGCAGTTCTTC. It translates to CSATKKSGISYNEQFF.

This clonotype was picked up many times. The J gene is TRBJ2-7, the V gene TRBV6-2 or TRBV6-3; D is tentatively TRBD1 or TRBD2 (6 bases each). This CDR3 is 13 amino acids long. The V end was cut by 7 bases, the J end by 3 bases, with 13 bases between. Germline CDR1 and CDR2: MNHEY and SVGEGT. CDR3 in amino acids: CASKGGPLYEQYF. The CDR3 nucleotides are TGTGCCAGCAAGGGGGGCCCCCTCTACGAGCAGTACTTC.

In the case of this clonotype: A much larger clone lies a single base off, so this may be a read error. The rearrangement links TRBV5-1 to TRBJ1-2; D unresolved. The CDR3 has 14 amino acids. From germline, CDR1 is SGHRS and CDR2 YFSETQ. CDR3 protein: CASSLSTANYGCTF. CDR3 nucleotide sequence: TGCGCCAGCAGCTTGTCTACAGCTAACTATGGCTGCACCTTC.